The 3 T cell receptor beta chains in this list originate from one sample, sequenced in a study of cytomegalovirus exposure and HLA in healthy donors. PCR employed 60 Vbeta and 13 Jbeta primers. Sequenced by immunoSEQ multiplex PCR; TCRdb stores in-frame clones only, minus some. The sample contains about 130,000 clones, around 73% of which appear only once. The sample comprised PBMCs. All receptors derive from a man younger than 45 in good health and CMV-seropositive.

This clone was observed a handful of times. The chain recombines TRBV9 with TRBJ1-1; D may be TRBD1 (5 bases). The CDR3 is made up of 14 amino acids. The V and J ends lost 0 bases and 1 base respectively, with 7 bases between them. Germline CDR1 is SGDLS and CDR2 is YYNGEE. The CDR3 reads CASSVGQRNTEAFF. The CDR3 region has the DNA TGTGCCAGCAGCGTAGGACAGCGGAACACTGAAGCTTTCTTT.

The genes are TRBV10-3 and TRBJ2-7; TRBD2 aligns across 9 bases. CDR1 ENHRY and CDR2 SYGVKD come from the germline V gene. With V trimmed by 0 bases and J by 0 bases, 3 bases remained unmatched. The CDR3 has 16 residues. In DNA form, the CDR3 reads TGTGCCATCAGTGAGTCGTTGCGGGGGGGCTCCTACGAGCAGTACTTC. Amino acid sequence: CAISESLRGGSYEQYF.

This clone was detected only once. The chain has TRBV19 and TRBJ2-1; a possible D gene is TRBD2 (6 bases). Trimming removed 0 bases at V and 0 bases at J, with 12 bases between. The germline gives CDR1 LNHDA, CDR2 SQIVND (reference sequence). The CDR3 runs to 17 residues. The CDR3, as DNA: TGTGCCAGTAGTATAGACCGGCGGGGAAGCTCCTACAATGAGCAGTTCTTC. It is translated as CASSIDRRGSSYNEQFF.